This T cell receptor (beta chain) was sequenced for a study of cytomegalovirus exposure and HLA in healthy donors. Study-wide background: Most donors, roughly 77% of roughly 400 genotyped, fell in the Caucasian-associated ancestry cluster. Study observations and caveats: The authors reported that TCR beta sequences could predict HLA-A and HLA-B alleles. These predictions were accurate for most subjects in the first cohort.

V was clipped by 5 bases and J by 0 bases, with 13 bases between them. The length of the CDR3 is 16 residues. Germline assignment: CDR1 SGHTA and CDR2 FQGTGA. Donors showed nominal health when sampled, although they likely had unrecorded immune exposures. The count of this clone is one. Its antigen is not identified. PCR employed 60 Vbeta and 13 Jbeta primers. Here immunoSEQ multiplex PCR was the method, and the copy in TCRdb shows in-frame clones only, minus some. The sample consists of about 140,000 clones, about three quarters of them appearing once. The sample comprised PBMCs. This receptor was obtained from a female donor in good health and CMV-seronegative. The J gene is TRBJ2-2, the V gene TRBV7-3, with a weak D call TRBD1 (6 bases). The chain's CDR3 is CASSPQGIANTGELFF. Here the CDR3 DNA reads TGTGCCAGCAGCCCCCAGGGGATCGCGAACACCGGGGAGCTGTTTTTT.